This T cell receptor beta chain was profiled in a study of shared clonotypes between healthy human individuals. Selected positively for CCR7 and CD45RO-negative, naive CD8 cells excluded terminally differentiated effector memory CD45RA+ cells. The V and J ends lost 2 bases and 7 bases, in that order; junction bases with no gene match: 4. The CDR3 has 15 residues. Per the germline V gene, CDR1 is WSHSY and CDR2 is SAAADI. Deep-level running was used for the assay. Profiled with immunoSEQ multiplex PCR; TCRdb holds only in-frame clones, not every one. The data contain 750,000 to 1,000,000 clones, about 92% of them singletons.

The sample comprised naive CD8+ T cells sorted from blood. The TCR comes from a man younger than 45 in good health. The chain is built from TRBV10-2 and TRBJ2-2, with 10 bases identical to TRBD2. The CDR3 is CASSESGRAGGELFF. CDR3 DNA sequence: TGCGCCAGCAGTGAGAGCGGGAGGGCCGGCGGGGAGCTGTTTTTT.